This entry lists 21 T cell receptor beta chains sequenced from one sample in a study of blood T cell repertoires in COVID-19. Profiling relied on immunoSEQ multiplex PCR, and the TCRdb table lists in-frame clones only, not all of them. The table shows over 90,000 clones, with over 70% occurring only once. The sequenced sample was peripheral blood. Every receptor here comes from a man aged 55 to 70 with acute or convalescent COVID-19.

This clone was picked up a small number of times. The chain carries TRBV27 and TRBJ2-7; 7 nucleotides agree with TRBD1. The CDR3 length is 14 residues. Germline lookup yields CDR1 MNHEY and CDR2 SMNVEV (reference sequence). J gave up 2 bases and V 5 bases, and 6 bases lay outside the gene matches. This chain's CDR3 is CASSPGQVPYEQYF. CDR3 in DNA: TGTGCCAGCAGTCCCGGACAGGTCCCCTACGAGCAGTACTTC.

The chain links TRBV12-3 or TRBV12-4 to TRBJ1-2, with a weak D call TRBD1 (5 bases). The V end was cut by 2 bases, the J end by 5 bases, with 9 bases between. The CDR3 is 13 amino acids. In nucleotides, the CDR3 is TGTGCCAGCAGTTTATCCAGGGAATATGGCTACACCTTC. Protein: CASSLSREYGYTF.

In nucleotides, the CDR3 is TGTGCCAGCAGCCCTCGTATAGGGACAGCGGTAAGGCAGCCCCAGCATTTT. It encodes CASSPRIGTAVRQPQHF. The chain carries TRBV28 and TRBJ1-5; 7 bases are a match to TRBD1. CDR1 is MDHEN and CDR2 is SYDVKM in the germline V gene. Trimming at V came to 6 bases and at J to 7 bases, leaving 18 bases not matched to a gene. The length of the CDR3 is 17 residues.

The rearrangement uses TRBV7-8 and TRBJ2-7; 13 nucleotides agree with TRBD2. Looked up from germline, CDR1 is SGHVS and CDR2 is FQNEAQ. Trimming cost V 4 bases and J 5 bases; bases outside gene matches: 5. The CDR3 covers 15 residues. CDR3 coding DNA: TGTGCCAGCAGCTACTCCGGGACTAGCGGGGACGAGCAGTACTTC. This codes for CASSYSGTSGDEQYF.

The chain uses TRBV29-1 and TRBJ2-5, with 10 nucleotides matching TRBD1. This CDR3 has 12 amino acids. The trim removed 5 bases at V and 4 bases at J, leaving 1 base unmatched. Germline lookup yields CDR1 SQVTM and CDR2 ANQGSEA. CDR3 bases: TGCAGCGTTTGGACAGGGGGAGAGACCCAGTACTTC. It translates to CSVWTGGETQYF.

The chain carries TRBV6-5 and TRBJ1-4; D remains ambiguous. V lost 6 bases and J lost 4, with 15 bases in between. The CDR3 extends over 15 amino acids. Germline CDR1 is MNHEY and CDR2 is SVGAGI. This CDR3 is CASRTGSHFNEKLFF. The CDR3 coding sequence is TGTGCCAGCAGAACCGGGTCTCATTTTAATGAAAAACTGTTTTTT.

This chain joins TRBV24-1 and TRBJ1-3; TRBD1 aligns across 7 bases. This CDR3 is built from 17 residues. Germline assignment: CDR1 KGHDR and CDR2 SFDVKD. The junction had 11 bases not matched to a gene; V was cut back by 7 bases and J by 0 bases. This CDR3 is CATSEASGTASGNTIYF. Here the CDR3 DNA reads TGTGCCACCAGCGAGGCTTCCGGGACAGCCTCTGGAAACACCATATATTTT.

The chain is built from TRBV11-3 and TRBJ2-5, with a tentative D call TRBD2 (6 bases). V lost 1 base to trimming and J lost 4 bases, with 16 bases between them. The CDR3 has 16 residues. CDR1 and CDR2 (germline): SGHNT, YENEEA. CDR3 DNA: TGTGCCAGCAGCTTAGTGGGGTCGGGACTCCGAGAGACCCAGTACTTC. It encodes CASSLVGSGLRETQYF.

The V and J genes are TRBV13 and TRBJ1-6; 9 bases agree with TRBD1. The CDR3 loop spans 17 amino acids. Germline loops: CDR1 PRHDT, CDR2 FYEKMQ (reference sequence). Trimming at V came to 5 bases and at J to 7 bases, leaving 12 bases not matched to a gene. CDR3 DNA: TGTGCCAGCAGCCTTCGGGGGGGGACAGGGTTCAATTCACCCCTCCACTTT. It yields the protein CASSLRGGTGFNSPLHF.

The chain links TRBV5-1 to TRBJ2-2, with TRBD2 identical over 8 bases. Germline V gene lookup returns CDR1 SGHRS and CDR2 YFSETQ. The V segment lost 7 bases and the J segment 0 bases; nucleotides outside the gene matches: 5. The CDR3 has 15 amino acids. CDR3 coding DNA: TGCGCCAGCCGGGAGGGACGTCCGAACACCGGGGAGCTGTTTTTT. Translating gives CASREGRPNTGELFF.

The chain is built from TRBV27 and TRBJ2-1, with D tentatively TRBD2 (5 bases). Germline CDR1 MNHEY, CDR2 SMNVEV (reference sequence). CDR3 length: 15 residues. Between the trimmed V and J ends, which lost 5 bases and 0 bases, there was a span of 11 bases. CDR3 nucleotide sequence: TGTGCCAGCAGTATAAACGGGGACTCCTACAATGAGCAGTTCTTC. Its protein product is CASSINGDSYNEQFF.

The chain employs TRBV11-3 and TRBJ2-6, with D tentatively TRBD2 (5 bases). This CDR3 contains 14 residues. Trimming pared 8 bases from V and 1 base from J, leaving 9 bases between. Germline V lookup: CDR1 SGHNT, CDR2 YENEEA. The CDR3 bases are TGTGCCAGCGGGAGTGGGTCTGGGGCCAACGTCCTGACTTTC. Translation: CASGSGSGANVLTF.

V and J are TRBV19 and TRBJ1-4; no clear D gene. From germline, CDR1 is LNHDA and CDR2 SQIVND (reference sequence). This CDR3 region has 14 residues. V was cut by 5 bases and J by 8 bases, with 15 bases left in between. The CDR3 DNA is TGTGCCAGTAGTGATTCCGGGAGGAGGGAAAAACTGTTTTTT. Translation: CASSDSGRREKLFF.

The V and J genes are TRBV30 and TRBJ1-5, with a possible D match to TRBD1 (6 bases). The V gene's germline CDR1 is GTSNPN and CDR2 SVGIG (reference sequence). With 2 bases removed from V and 6 bases from J, the gap between germline ends came to 11 bases. This CDR3 has 13 residues. This chain's CDR3 is CAWSPTGPQPQHF. DNA for the CDR3: TGTGCCTGGAGTCCCACAGGGCCTCAGCCCCAGCATTTT. The full variable domain, rest sourced from reference TRBV30 and TRBJ1-5, is SQTIHQWPATLVQPVGSPLSLECTVEGTSNPNLYWYRQAAGRGLQLLFYSVGIGQISSEVPQNLSASRPQDRQFILSSKKLLLSDSGFYLCAWSPTGPQPQHFGDGTRLSIL.

V is TRBV7-9 and J is TRBJ1-2; D is uncertain. Deletions cut 2 bases from V and 6 bases from J, with 13 bases between. The CDR3 is 14 residues long. The germline V gene encodes CDR1 SEHNR and CDR2 FQNEAQ (reference sequence). This chain's CDR3 is CASSLTADFNGYTF. The CDR3 nucleotides read TGTGCCAGCAGCTTAACGGCAGACTTTAATGGCTACACCTTC.

The chain has TRBV5-1 and TRBJ2-2; TRBD1 aligns across 7 bases. Germline CDR1 SGHRS, CDR2 YFSETQ. V dropped 2 bases and J dropped 2; count of bases not matched to a gene: 6. This CDR3 is built from 16 residues. CDR3 residues: CASSFNRGYNTGELFF. CDR3 bases: TGCGCCAGCAGCTTTAACAGGGGTTACAACACCGGGGAGCTGTTTTTT.

The chain employs TRBV6-5 and TRBJ2-5; D is undetermined. V lost 6 bases, J lost 5 bases, and 13 bases lay in between. The CDR3 contains 13 residues. The germline V gene encodes CDR1 MNHEY and CDR2 SVGAGI. CDR3 loop: CASSPTWRETQYF. Here the CDR3 DNA reads TGTGCCAGCAGCCCCACTTGGCGGGAGACCCAGTACTTC.

V usage is TRBV19 and J usage is TRBJ1-2; no reliable D call. Trimming removed 8 bases at V and 2 bases at J, with 6 bases between. CDR3 length: 11 residues. CDR1 and CDR2 (germline): LNHDA, SQIVND (reference sequence). The CDR3 here is CASSSNYGYTF. CDR3 nucleotide sequence: TGTGCCAGTTCTTCGAACTATGGCTACACCTTC. The full variable domain, rest sourced from reference TRBV19 and TRBJ1-2, is DGGITQSPKYLFRKEGQNVTLSCEQNLNHDAMYWYRQDPGQGLRLIYYSQIVNDFQKGDIAEGYSVSREKKESFPLTVTSAQKNPTAFYLCASSSNYGYTFGSGTRLTVV.

The chain links TRBV28 to TRBJ2-7; 16 bases match TRBD2. Trimming at V came to 6 bases and at J to 7 bases, leaving 6 bases not matched to a gene. The germline V gene encodes CDR1 MDHEN and CDR2 SYDVKM. This CDR3 is 15 amino acids long. The CDR3, as DNA: TGTGCCAGCAGCCCGGGACTAGCGGGAGGGGGAGAGCAGTACTTC. This codes for CASSPGLAGGGEQYF.

V is TRBV5-1 and J is TRBJ2-1; a weak D match, TRBD2 (5 bases). Per germline, CDR1 SGHRS and CDR2 YFSETQ. The length of the CDR3 is 14 residues. Trimming stripped 3 bases from V and 4 bases from J, with 11 bases between. This CDR3 is CASSSSGTYNEQFF. The CDR3, as DNA: TGCGCCAGCAGCTCCTCGGGAACTTACAATGAGCAGTTCTTC.

The gene calls are TRBV10-2 and TRBJ1-2; no definite D call. From germline, CDR1 is WSHSY and CDR2 SAAADI. Trimming took off 8 bases at V and 2 bases at J, with 9 bases between the two ends. The CDR3 consists of 12 residues. The CDR3 reads CASGGANYGYTF. The CDR3 coding sequence is TGCGCCAGCGGTGGCGCCAACTATGGCTACACCTTC.